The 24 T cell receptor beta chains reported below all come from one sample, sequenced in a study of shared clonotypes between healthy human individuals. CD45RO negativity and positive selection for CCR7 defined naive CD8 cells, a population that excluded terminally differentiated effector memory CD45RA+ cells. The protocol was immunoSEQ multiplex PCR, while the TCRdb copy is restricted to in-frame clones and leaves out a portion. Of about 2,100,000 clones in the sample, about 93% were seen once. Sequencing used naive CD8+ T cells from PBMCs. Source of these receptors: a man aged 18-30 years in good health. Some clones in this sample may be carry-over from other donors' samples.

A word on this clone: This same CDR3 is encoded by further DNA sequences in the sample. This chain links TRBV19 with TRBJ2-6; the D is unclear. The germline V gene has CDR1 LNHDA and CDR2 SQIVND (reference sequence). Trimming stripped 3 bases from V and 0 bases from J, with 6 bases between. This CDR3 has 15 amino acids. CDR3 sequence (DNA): TGTGCCAGTAGTATGGGCGGCTCTGGGGCCAACGTCCTGACTTTC. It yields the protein CASSMGGSGANVLTF.

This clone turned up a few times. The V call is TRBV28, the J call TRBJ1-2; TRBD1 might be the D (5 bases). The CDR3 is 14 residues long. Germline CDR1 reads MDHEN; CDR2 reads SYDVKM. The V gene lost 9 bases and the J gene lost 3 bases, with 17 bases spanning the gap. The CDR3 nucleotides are TGTGCCAGTGGTCAGTCGGGGACCGACTATGGCTACACCTTC. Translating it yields CASGQSGTDYGYTF.

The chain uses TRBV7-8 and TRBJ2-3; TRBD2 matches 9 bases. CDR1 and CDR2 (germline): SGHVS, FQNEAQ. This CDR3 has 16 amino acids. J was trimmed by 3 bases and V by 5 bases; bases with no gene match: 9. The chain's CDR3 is CASSPEGTSRTDTQYF. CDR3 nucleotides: TGTGCCAGCAGCCCGGAAGGGACTAGCCGAACAGATACGCAGTATTTT.

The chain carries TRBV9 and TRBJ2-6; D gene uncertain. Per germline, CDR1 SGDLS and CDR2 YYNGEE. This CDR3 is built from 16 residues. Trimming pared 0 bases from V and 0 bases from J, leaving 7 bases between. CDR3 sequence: CASSVGALSGANVLTF. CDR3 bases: TGTGCCAGCAGCGTAGGAGCCCTCTCTGGGGCCAACGTCCTGACTTTC.

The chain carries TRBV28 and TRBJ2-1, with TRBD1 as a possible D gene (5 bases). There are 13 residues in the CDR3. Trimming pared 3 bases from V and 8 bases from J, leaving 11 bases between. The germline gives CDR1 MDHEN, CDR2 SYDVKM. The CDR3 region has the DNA TGTGCCAGCAGTTTTTCAGGGAACGATGAGCAGTTCTTC. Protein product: CASSFSGNDEQFF.

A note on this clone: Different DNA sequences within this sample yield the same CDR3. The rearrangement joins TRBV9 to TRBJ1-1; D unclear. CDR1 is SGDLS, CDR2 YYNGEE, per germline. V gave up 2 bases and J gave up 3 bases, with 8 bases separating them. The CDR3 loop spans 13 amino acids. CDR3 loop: CASSVGSDTEAFF. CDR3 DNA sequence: TGTGCCAGCAGCGTGGGAAGCGACACTGAAGCTTTCTTT.

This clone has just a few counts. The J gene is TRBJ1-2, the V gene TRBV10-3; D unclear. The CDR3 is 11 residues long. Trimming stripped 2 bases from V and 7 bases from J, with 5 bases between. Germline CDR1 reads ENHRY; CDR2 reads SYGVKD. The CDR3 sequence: CAISEGSGYTF. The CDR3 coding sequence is TGTGCCATCAGTGAGGGATCTGGCTACACCTTC.

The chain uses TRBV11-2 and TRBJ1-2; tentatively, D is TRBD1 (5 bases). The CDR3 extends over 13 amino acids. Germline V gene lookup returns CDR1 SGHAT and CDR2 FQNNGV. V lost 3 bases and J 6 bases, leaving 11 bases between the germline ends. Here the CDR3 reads CASSFQGPNGYTF. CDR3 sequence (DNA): TGTGCCAGCAGCTTTCAGGGCCCCAATGGCTACACCTTC.

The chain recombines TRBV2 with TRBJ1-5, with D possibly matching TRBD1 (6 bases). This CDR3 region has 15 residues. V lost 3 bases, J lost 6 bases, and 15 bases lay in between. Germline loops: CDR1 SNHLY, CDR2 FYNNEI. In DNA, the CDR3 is TGTGCCAGCAGTGAGTATAACAGGGACGGTCAGCCCCAGCATTTT. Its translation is CASSEYNRDGQPQHF.

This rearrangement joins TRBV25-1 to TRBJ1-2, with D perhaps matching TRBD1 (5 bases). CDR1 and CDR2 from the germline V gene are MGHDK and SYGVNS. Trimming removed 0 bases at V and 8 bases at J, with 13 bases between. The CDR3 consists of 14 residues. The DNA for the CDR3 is TGTGCCAGCAGTGAATATGACACTTCAGGGGGCTACACCTTC. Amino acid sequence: CASSEYDTSGGYTF.

CDR3 loop: CASSYGGTGYTF. CDR3 coding DNA: TGTGCCAGCAGCTACGGGGGTACCGGCTACACCTTC. The chain is built from TRBV7-9 and TRBJ1-2, with D perhaps matching TRBD1 (5 bases). V gave up 4 bases and J gave up 8 bases, with 11 bases separating them. CDR3 length: 12 residues. The V gene's germline CDR1 is SEHNR and CDR2 FQNEAQ (reference sequence).

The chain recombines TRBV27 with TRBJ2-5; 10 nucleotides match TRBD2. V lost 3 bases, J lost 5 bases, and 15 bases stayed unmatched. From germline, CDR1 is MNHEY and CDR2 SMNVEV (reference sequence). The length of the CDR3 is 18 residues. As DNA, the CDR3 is TGTGCCAGCAGTTTGATCTCCCCTAGCGGGAGTGACGCGGAGACCCAGTACTTC. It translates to CASSLISPSGSDAETQYF.

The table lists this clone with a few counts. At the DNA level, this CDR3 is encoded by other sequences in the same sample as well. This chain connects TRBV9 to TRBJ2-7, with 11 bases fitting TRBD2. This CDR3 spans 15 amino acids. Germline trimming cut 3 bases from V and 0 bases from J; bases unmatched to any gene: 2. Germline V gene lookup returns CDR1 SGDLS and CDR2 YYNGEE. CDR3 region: CASSATSGSSYEQYF. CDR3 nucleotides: TGTGCCAGCAGCGCTACTAGCGGGAGCTCCTACGAGCAGTACTTC.

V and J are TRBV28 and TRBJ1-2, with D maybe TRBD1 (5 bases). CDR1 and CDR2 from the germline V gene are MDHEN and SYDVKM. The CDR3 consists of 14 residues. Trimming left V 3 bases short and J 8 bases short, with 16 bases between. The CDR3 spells CASSFAGPLGGYTF. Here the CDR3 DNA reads TGTGCCAGCAGTTTTGCGGGGCCCTTGGGAGGCTACACCTTC.

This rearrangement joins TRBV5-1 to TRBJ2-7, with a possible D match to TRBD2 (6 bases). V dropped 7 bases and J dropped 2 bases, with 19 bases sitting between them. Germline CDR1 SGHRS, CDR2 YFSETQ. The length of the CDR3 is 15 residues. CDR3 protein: CASQLAGGTPYEQYF. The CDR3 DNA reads TGCGCCAGCCAATTGGCCGGGGGAACTCCCTACGAGCAGTACTTC.

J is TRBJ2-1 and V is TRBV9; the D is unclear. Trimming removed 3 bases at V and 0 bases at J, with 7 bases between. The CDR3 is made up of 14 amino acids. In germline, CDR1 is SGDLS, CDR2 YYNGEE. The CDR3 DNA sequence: TGTGCCAGCAGCGGGACGACCTCCTACAATGAGCAGTTCTTC. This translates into CASSGTTSYNEQFF.

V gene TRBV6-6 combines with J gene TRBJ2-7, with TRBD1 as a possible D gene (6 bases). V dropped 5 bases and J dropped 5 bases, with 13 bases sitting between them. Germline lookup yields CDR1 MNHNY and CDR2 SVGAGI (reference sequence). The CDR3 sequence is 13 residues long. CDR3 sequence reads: CASSPRGSHEQYF. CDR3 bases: TGTGCCAGCAGTCCCAGGGGTAGCCACGAGCAGTACTTC.

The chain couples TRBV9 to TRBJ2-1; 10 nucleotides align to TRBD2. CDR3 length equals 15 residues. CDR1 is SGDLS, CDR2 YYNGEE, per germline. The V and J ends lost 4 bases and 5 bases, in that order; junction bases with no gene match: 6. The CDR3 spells CASSLGLAANNEQFF. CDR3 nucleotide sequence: TGTGCCAGCAGCTTAGGACTAGCGGCTAACAATGAGCAGTTCTTC.

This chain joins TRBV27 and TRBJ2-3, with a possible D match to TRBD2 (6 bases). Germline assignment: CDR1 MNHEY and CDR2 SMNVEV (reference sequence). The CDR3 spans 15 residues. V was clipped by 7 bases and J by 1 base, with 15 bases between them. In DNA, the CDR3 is TGTGCCAGCACCATCCAGGGAGGACGCACAGATACGCAGTATTTT. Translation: CASTIQGGRTDTQYF.

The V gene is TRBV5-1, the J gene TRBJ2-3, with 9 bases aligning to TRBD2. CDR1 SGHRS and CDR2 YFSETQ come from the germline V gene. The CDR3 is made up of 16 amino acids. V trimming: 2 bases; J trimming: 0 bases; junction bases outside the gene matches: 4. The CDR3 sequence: CASSFSGGASTDTQYF. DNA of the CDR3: TGCGCCAGCAGCTTTAGCGGGGGTGCTAGCACAGATACGCAGTATTTT. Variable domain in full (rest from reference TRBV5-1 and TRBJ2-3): KAGVTQTPRYLIKTRGQQVTLSCSPISGHRSVSWYQQTPGQGLQFLFEYFSETQRNKGNFPGRFSGRQFSNSRSEMNVSTLELGDSALYLCASSFSGGASTDTQYFGPGTRLTVL.

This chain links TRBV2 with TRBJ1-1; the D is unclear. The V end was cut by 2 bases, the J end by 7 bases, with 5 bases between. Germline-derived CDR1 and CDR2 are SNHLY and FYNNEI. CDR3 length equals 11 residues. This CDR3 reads CASSENLEAFF. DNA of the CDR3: TGTGCCAGCAGTGAAAATCTTGAAGCTTTCTTT.

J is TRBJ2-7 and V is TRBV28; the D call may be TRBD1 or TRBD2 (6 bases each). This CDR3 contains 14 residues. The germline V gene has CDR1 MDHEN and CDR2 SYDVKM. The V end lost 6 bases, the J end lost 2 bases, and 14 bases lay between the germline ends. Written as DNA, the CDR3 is TGTGCCAGCAGCCTTCTCGGGGGCGCCTACGAGCAGTACTTC. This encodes CASSLLGGAYEQYF.

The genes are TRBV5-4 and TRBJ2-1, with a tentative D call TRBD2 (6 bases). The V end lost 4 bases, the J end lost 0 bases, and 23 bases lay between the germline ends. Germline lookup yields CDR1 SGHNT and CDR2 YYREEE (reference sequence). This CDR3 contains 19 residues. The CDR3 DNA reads TGTGCCAGCAGCCCCGGAATGCCTAGCGCGACCCGCTCCTACAATGAGCAGTTCTTC. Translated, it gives CASSPGMPSATRSYNEQFF.

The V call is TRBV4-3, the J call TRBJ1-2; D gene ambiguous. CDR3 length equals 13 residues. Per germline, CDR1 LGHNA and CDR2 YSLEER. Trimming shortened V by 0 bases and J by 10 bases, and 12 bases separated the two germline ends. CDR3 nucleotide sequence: TGCGCCAGCAGCCAAGATAGGTCCGGGTACTACACCTTC. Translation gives CASSQDRSGYYTF.